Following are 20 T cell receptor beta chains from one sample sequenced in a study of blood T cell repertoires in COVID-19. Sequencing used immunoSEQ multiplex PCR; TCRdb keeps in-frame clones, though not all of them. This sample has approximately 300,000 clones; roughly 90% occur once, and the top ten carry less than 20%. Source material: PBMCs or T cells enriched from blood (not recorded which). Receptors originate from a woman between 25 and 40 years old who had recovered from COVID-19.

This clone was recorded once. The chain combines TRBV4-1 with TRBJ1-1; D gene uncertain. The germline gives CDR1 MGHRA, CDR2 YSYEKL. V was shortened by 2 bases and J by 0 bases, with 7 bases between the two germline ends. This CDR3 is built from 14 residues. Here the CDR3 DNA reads TGCGCCAGCAGCCAACTCGAGATGAACACTGAAGCTTTCTTT. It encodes CASSQLEMNTEAFF.

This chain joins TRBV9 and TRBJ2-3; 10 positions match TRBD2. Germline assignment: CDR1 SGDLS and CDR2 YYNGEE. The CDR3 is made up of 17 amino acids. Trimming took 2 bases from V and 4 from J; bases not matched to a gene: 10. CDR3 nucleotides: TGTGCCAGCAGCGTTCGTGGAGGGACTAGCGCCCCAGATACGCAGTATTTT. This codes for CASSVRGGTSAPDTQYF.

In nucleotides, the CDR3 is TGTGCCAGTAGTATACAATCTGGAGGACATGTACAGGGGTGGCCCCAGCATTTT. Amino acids: CASSIQSGGHVQGWPQHF. The chain combines TRBV19 with TRBJ1-5; 7 nucleotides line up with TRBD1. CDR1 and CDR2 from the germline V gene are LNHDA and SQIVND (reference sequence). After removal of 2 bases from V and 9 bases from J, the junction contained 19 bases not matched to a gene. The CDR3 is 18 amino acids.

The CDR3 coding sequence is TGTGCCAGCAGTTTGGGACAGGTGGGAAATCAGCCCCAGCATTTT. Its translation is CASSLGQVGNQPQHF. J is TRBJ1-5 and V is TRBV28, with 8 bases lining up with TRBD1. The trim removed 3 bases at V and 4 bases at J, leaving 5 bases unmatched. The length of the CDR3 is 15 residues. Germline V gene data show CDR1 as MDHEN and CDR2 as SYDVKM.

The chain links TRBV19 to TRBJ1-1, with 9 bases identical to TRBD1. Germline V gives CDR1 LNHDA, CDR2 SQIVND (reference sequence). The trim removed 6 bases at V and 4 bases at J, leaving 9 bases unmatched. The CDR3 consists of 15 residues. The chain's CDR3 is CASSITGGSSTEAFF. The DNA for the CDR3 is TGTGCCAGTAGCATAACAGGGGGCTCTAGCACTGAAGCTTTCTTT.

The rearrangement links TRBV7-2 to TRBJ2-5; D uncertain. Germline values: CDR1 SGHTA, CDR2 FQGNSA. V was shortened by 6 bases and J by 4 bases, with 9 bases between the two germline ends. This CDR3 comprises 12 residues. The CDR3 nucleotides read TGTGCCAGCAGAACTTCGTTAGAGACCCAGTACTTC. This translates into CASRTSLETQYF.

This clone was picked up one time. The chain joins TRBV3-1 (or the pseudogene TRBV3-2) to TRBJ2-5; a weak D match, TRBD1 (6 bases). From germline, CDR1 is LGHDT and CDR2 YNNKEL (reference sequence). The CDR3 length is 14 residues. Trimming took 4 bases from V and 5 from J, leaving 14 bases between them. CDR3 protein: CASSRPGQRETQYF. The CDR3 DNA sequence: TGTGCCAGCAGCCGACCGGGACAACGGGAGACCCAGTACTTC.

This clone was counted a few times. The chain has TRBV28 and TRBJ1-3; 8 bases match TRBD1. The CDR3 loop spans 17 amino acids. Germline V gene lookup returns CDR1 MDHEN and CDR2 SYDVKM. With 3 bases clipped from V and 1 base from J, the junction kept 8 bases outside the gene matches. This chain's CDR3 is CASSFRGRGRSGNTIYF. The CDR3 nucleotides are TGTGCCAGCAGTTTTCGGGGCAGGGGGCGTTCTGGAAACACCATATATTTT.

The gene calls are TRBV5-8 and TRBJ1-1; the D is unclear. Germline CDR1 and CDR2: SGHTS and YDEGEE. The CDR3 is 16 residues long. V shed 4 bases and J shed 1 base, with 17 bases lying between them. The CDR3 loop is CASSKIMSRWNTEAFF. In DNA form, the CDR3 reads TGTGCCAGCAGCAAGATTATGTCCAGGTGGAACACTGAAGCTTTCTTT.

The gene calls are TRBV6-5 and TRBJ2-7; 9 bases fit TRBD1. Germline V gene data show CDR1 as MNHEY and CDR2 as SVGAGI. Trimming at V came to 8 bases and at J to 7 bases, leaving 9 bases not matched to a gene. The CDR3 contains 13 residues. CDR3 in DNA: TGTGCCAGCGACCCCGGGACAGGGTATGAGCAGTACTTC. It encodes CASDPGTGYEQYF.

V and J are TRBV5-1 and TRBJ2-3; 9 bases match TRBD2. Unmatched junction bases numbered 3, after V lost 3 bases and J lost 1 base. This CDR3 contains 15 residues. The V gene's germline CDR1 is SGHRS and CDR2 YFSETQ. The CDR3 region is CASSSQRGGTDTQYF. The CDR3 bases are TGCGCCAGCAGCTCCCAGCGGGGGGGCACAGATACGCAGTATTTT.

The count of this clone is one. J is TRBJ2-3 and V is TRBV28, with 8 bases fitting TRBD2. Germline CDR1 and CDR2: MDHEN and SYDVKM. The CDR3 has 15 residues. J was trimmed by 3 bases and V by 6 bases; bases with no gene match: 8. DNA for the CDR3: TGTGCCAGCAGACCCGGGGGGGCGGGGACAGATACGCAGTATTTT. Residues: CASRPGGAGTDTQYF. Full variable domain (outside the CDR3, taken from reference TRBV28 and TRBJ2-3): DVKVTQSSRYLVKRTGEKVFLECVQDMDHENMFWYRQDPGLGLRLIYFSYDVKMKEKGDIPEGYSVSREKKERFSLILESASTNQTSMYLCASRPGGAGTDTQYFGPGTRLTVL.

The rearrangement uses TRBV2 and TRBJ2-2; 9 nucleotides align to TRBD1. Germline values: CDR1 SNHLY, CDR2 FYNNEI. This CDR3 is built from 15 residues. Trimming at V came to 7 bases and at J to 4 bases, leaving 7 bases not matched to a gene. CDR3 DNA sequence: TGTGCCAGCAAAGGGACAGGGAGACCCACCGGGGAGCTGTTTTTT. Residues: CASKGTGRPTGELFF.

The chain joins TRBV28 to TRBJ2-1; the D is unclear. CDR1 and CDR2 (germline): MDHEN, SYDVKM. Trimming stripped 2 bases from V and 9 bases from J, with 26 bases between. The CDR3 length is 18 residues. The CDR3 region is CASSLIHFFKRSPLEQFF. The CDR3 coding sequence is TGTGCCAGCAGTTTAATCCACTTTTTCAAGAGGAGCCCACTTGAGCAGTTCTTC.

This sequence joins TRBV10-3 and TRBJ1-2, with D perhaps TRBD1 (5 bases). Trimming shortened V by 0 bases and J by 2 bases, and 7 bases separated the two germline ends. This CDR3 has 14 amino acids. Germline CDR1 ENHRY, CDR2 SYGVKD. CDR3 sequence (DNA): TGTGCCATCAGTGAGTCGGGGCCGAACTATGGCTACACCTTC. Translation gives CAISESGPNYGYTF.

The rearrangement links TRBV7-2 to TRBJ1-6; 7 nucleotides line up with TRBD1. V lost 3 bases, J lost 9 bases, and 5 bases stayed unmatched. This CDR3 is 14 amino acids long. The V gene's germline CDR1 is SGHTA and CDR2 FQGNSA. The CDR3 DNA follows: TGTGCCAGCAGCTTTAAGGGGGCCGGTTCACCCCTCCACTTT. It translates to CASSFKGAGSPLHF.

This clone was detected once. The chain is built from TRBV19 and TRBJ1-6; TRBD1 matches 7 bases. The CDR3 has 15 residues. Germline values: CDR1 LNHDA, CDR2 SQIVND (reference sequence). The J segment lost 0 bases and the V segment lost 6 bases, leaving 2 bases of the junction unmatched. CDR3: CASREGASYNSPLHF. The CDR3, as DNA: TGTGCCAGTAGAGAGGGGGCCTCCTATAATTCACCCCTCCACTTT.

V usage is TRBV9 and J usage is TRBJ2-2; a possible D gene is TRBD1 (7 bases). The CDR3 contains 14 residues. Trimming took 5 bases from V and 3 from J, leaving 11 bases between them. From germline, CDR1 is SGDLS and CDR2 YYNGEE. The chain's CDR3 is CASRDREDTGELFF. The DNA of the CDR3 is TGTGCCAGCAGAGACAGGGAGGACACCGGGGAGCTGTTTTTT.

The CDR3 DNA is TGTGCCAGCAGCCGATCACTAGCGGGAAACACAGATACGCAGTATTTT. Its protein is CASSRSLAGNTDTQYF. The chain joins TRBV11-1 to TRBJ2-3, with 10 bases lining up with TRBD2. V was pared by 5 bases and J by 2 bases, with 7 bases of the junction left unmatched. The V gene's germline CDR1 is SGHAT and CDR2 FQDESV (reference sequence). The CDR3 is made up of 16 amino acids.

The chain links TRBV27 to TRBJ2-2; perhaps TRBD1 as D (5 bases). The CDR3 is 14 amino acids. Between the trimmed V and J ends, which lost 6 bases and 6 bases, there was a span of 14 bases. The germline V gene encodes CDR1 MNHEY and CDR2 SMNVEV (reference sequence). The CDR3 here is CASRGPGKAGELFF. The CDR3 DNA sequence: TGTGCCAGCAGAGGTCCAGGGAAAGCCGGGGAGCTGTTTTTT.